A single sample gave rise to the 6 T cell receptor beta chains below, sequenced in a study of T-cell memory formation after mild COVID-19. TCRdb used MiXCR to reprocess the 5' RACE reads, holding one entry per CDR3 protein. This sample has a few hundred thousand distinct CDR3 sequences, with approximately 8.4% found just once. Sequenced material: PBMCs or a T cell subset sorted from them (not recorded which). The receptors shown here come from a man younger than 35 who had mild COVID-19 (a few samples of this study predate the infection). Cell type and time point are not known.

This clonotype has a handful of counts. This sequence joins TRBV7-2 and TRBJ2-5; the D is unclear. Trimming removed 1 base at V and 3 bases at J, with 6 bases between. This CDR3 comprises 13 residues. The germline V gene has CDR1 SGHTA and CDR2 FQGNSA. CDR3 in DNA: TGTGCCAGCAGCTTAGGACTTAAAGAGACCCAGTACTTC. Translating it yields CASSLGLKETQYF.

This clonotype was detected only a few times. In DNA, the CDR3 is TGCGCCAGCAGGTCAACCGGGGCAGGGGGCACTGAAGCTTTCTTT. Protein product: CASRSTGAGGTEAFF. The V call is TRBV4-1, the J call TRBJ1-1; TRBD1 matches 7 bases. Germline values: CDR1 MGHRA, CDR2 YSYEKL. CDR3 length equals 15 residues. J was trimmed by 4 bases and V by 6 bases; bases with no gene match: 11.

This chain uses TRBV14 with TRBJ2-7; D is possibly TRBD1 (5 bases). The CDR3 length is 14 residues. Trimming cost V 4 bases and J 3 bases, with 13 bases left between them. Germline CDR1 SGHDN, CDR2 FVKESK. The CDR3 spells CASSLGAHLYEQYF. The CDR3 DNA reads TGTGCCAGCAGCCTAGGGGCCCACCTCTACGAGCAGTACTTC.

The chain employs TRBV11-2 and TRBJ2-5, with D possibly called TRBD1 or TRBD2 (5 bases each). The germline V gene has CDR1 SGHAT and CDR2 FQNNGV. The V end was cut by 1 base, the J end by 5 bases, with 17 bases between. The CDR3 totals 16 residues. CDR3 DNA: TGTGCCAGCAGCTTAGTGACGGGACGGCCTAGGGAGACCCAGTACTTC. This gives the protein CASSLVTGRPRETQYF. The variable domain in full, with the rest retrieved from reference TRBV11-2 and TRBJ2-5, is EAGVAQSPRYKIIEKRQSVAFWCNPISGHATLYWYQQILGQGPKLLIQFQNNGVVDDSQLPKDRFSAERLKGVDSTLKIQPAKLEDSAVYLCASSLVTGRPRETQYFGPGTRLLVL.

This clonotype has a handful of counts. The CDR3 sequence is CSARQGGSSYNSPLHF. Written as DNA, the CDR3 is TGCAGTGCTAGACAGGGAGGAAGCTCCTATAATTCACCCCTCCACTTT. The rearrangement links TRBV20-1 to TRBJ1-6; perhaps TRBD1 as D (5 bases). The CDR3 runs 16 residues. Germline loops: CDR1 DFQATT, CDR2 SNEGSKA (reference sequence). Trimming cost V 2 bases and J 0 bases, with 11 bases left between them.

This clonotype was seen a few times. The rearrangement uses TRBV5-6 and TRBJ2-5; 10 nucleotides match TRBD2. Germline CDR1 reads SGHDT; CDR2 reads YYEEEE. The CDR3 length is 14 residues. The V gene end was trimmed by 3 bases and the J gene end by 3 bases; junction bases not matched to a gene: 2. The CDR3 bases are TGTGCCAGCAGCTACGGACTAGCGGAAGAGACCCAGTACTTC. It translates to CASSYGLAEETQYF. Together with reference TRBV5-6 and TRBJ2-5, the CDR3 gives the full variable domain: DAGVTQSPTHLIKTRGQQVTLRCSPKSGHDTVSWYQQALGQGPQFIFQYYEEEERQRGNFPDRFSGHQFPNYSSELNVNALLLGDSALYLCASSYGLAEETQYFGPGTRLLVL.